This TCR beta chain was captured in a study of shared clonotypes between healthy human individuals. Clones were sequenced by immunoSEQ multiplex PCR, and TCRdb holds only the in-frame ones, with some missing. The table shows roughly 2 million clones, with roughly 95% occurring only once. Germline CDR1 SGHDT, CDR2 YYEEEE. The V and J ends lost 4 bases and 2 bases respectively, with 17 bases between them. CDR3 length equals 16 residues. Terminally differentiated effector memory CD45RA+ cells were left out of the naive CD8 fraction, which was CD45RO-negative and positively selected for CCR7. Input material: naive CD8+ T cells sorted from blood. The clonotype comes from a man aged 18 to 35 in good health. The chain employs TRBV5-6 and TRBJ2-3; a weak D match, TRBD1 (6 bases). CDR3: CASSPDTGIITDTQYF. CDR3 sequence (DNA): TGTGCCAGCAGCCCCGATACAGGGATTATCACAGATACGCAGTATTTT.